The 25 T cell receptor beta chains in this list originate from one sample, sequenced in a study of T-cell memory formation after mild COVID-19. Each CDR3 protein is one row after TCRdb ran MiXCR on the 5' RACE reads. The sample has about 180,000 distinct CDR3 sequences, less than 20% seen once; the top ten hold 3% to 4%. Specimen: PBMCs or a T cell subset sorted from them (not recorded which). Every receptor here comes from a man between 18 and 35 years old who had mild COVID-19 (a few samples of this study predate the infection). Cell type and time point are not known.

This clonotype was counted a few times. The chain couples TRBV30 to TRBJ1-4, with D tentatively TRBD1 (5 bases). V was clipped by 4 bases and J by 7 bases, with 16 bases between them. CDR1 is GTSNPN, CDR2 SVGIG, per germline (reference sequence). The CDR3 is made up of 14 amino acids. The DNA for the CDR3 is TGTGCCTGGACGTACGGGGGGGGTGGTGAAAAACTGTTTTTT. As protein: CAWTYGGGGEKLFF. The full variable domain, rest sourced from reference TRBV30 and TRBJ1-4, is SQTIHQWPATLVQPVGSPLSLECTVEGTSNPNLYWYRQAAGRGLQLLFYSVGIGQISSEVPQNLSASRPQDRQFILSSKKLLLSDSGFYLCAWTYGGGGEKLFFGSGTQLSVL.

There are a few counts of this clonotype. The rearrangement joins TRBV11-2 to TRBJ2-3, with D possibly TRBD2 on 6 matching bases. CDR3 length: 15 amino acids. V shed 2 bases and J shed 2 bases, with 11 bases lying between them. CDR1 is SGHAT, CDR2 FQNNGV, per germline. The CDR3 DNA is TGTGCCAGCAGCTTATTCGGAGGGATCACAGATACGCAGTATTTT. Encoded protein: CASSLFGGITDTQYF.

This clonotype turned up a few times. This chain uses TRBV27 with TRBJ2-3; weak D call: TRBD1 (6 bases). The CDR3 contains 13 residues. The V end lost 8 bases, the J end lost 3 bases, and 12 bases lay between the germline ends. Per germline, CDR1 MNHEY and CDR2 SMNVEV (reference sequence). The CDR3 loop is CASCRRGTDTQYF. The CDR3 bases are TGTGCCAGCTGTAGAAGGGGGACAGATACGCAGTATTTT.

This clonotype was observed a handful of times. The chain couples TRBV5-1 to TRBJ1-2; D unresolved. V lost 1 base to trimming and J lost 0 bases, with 7 bases between them. Germline CDR1 reads SGHRS; CDR2 reads YFSETQ. The CDR3 sequence is 14 residues long. The CDR3 sequence: CASSLTSANYGYTF. CDR3 DNA: TGCGCCAGCAGCTTGACCTCTGCTAACTATGGCTACACCTTC.

The chain has TRBV13 and TRBJ2-3; D uncertain. The CDR3 runs 13 residues. V lost 3 bases and J lost 6, with 10 bases in between. Germline V gene data show CDR1 as PRHDT and CDR2 as FYEKMQ (reference sequence). Written as DNA, the CDR3 is TGTGCCAGCAGCTTTCTGGCAGTCGATACGCAGTATTTT. Its translation is CASSFLAVDTQYF. The variable domain in full, completed from reference TRBV13 and TRBJ2-3, reads AAGVIQSPRHLIKEKRETATLKCYPIPRHDTVYWYQQGPGQDPQFLISFYEKMQSDKGSIPDRFSAQQFSDYHSELNMSSLELGDSALYFCASSFLAVDTQYFGPGTRLTVL.

This clonotype appeared a few times. This chain joins TRBV7-9 and TRBJ2-3, with a tentative D call TRBD1 (6 bases). The CDR3 is made up of 15 amino acids. Per germline, CDR1 SEHNR and CDR2 FQNEAQ (reference sequence). Trimming removed 5 bases at V and 1 base at J, with 13 bases between. The CDR3 region has the DNA TGTGCCAGCAGCCAACAGGGTTGGGGCACAGATACGCAGTATTTT. Protein sequence: CASSQQGWGTDTQYF.

The table lists this clonotype with a few counts. This chain links TRBV7-9 with TRBJ1-4; D remains unclear. The V and J ends lost 3 bases and 8 bases respectively, with 7 bases between them. The CDR3 loop spans 12 amino acids. Per the germline V gene, CDR1 is SEHNR and CDR2 is FQNEAQ (reference sequence). CDR3 DNA: TGTGCCAGCAGCTTTGGTGAAGAAAAACTGTTTTTT. Translating gives CASSFGEEKLFF. The full variable domain, with the rest looked up from reference TRBV7-9 and TRBJ1-4, is DTGVSQNPRHKITKRGQNVTFRCDPISEHNRLYWYRQTLGQGPEFLTYFQNEAQLEKSRLLSDRFSAERPKGSFSTLEIQRTEQGDSAMYLCASSFGEEKLFFGSGTQLSVL.

The chain employs TRBV7-9 and TRBJ2-7; D ambiguous. CDR3 length: 11 residues. Per the germline V gene, CDR1 is SEHNR and CDR2 is FQNEAQ (reference sequence). Trimming shortened V by 4 bases and J by 4 bases, and 5 bases separated the two germline ends. The CDR3 loop reads CASSSVYEQYF. The CDR3 DNA is TGTGCCAGCAGCTCGGTATACGAGCAGTACTTC.

This clonotype was observed a handful of times. V usage is TRBV7-2 and J usage is TRBJ2-2; a weak D match, TRBD2 (6 bases). CDR1 is SGHTA, CDR2 FQGNSA, per germline. Trimming took 5 bases from V and 6 from J, leaving 10 bases between them. CDR3 length: 13 amino acids. Here the CDR3 reads CASSGSGSGELFF. CDR3 nucleotides: TGTGCCAGCAGCGGAAGCGGGTCCGGGGAGCTGTTTTTT.

The chain employs TRBV20-1 and TRBJ2-7; TRBD2 matches 7 bases. The CDR3 sequence is 14 residues long. With 5 bases clipped from V and 3 bases from J, the junction kept 10 bases outside the gene matches. Germline V lookup: CDR1 DFQATT, CDR2 SNEGSKA (reference sequence). CDR3 nucleotide sequence: TGCAGTGCTGGGGGGAGGGTTAAGAACTACGAGCAGTACTTC. Residues: CSAGGRVKNYEQYF.

DNA of the CDR3: TGTGCCAGCCACGGGACCATCTATGGCTACACCTTC. This sequence encodes CASHGTIYGYTF. The chain is built from TRBV5-6 and TRBJ1-2, with a possible D match to TRBD1 (5 bases). The CDR3 spans 12 residues. Trimming took off 7 bases at V and 4 bases at J, with 11 bases between the two ends. The germline V gene encodes CDR1 SGHDT and CDR2 YYEEEE.

This clonotype was seen only a few times. The chain combines TRBV7-2 with TRBJ2-1; D is undetermined. This CDR3 comprises 16 residues. The germline V and J ends were trimmed by 3 bases and 0 bases, with 12 bases remaining between them. Per the germline V gene, CDR1 is SGHTA and CDR2 is FQGNSA. The CDR3 sequence: CASSFGNSHSYNEQFF. The CDR3 DNA reads as TGTGCCAGCAGCTTTGGTAACAGTCACTCCTACAATGAGCAGTTCTTC.

This chain joins TRBV19 and TRBJ1-1; D is undetermined. Germline values: CDR1 LNHDA, CDR2 SQIVND (reference sequence). CDR3 length equals 12 residues. Between the trimmed V and J ends, which lost 7 bases and 9 bases, there was a span of 15 bases. In DNA, the CDR3 is TGTGCCAGTATCGGGCCGGCCCGGCAAGCTTTCTTT. It codes for CASIGPARQAFF.

This chain uses TRBV7-8 with TRBJ2-1; tentatively, D is TRBD1 (6 bases). CDR3 length: 13 residues. Between the trimmed V and J ends, which lost 1 base and 8 bases, there was a span of 9 bases. Germline values: CDR1 SGHVS, CDR2 FQNEAQ. The CDR3 nucleotides read TGTGCCAGCAGCTTAGTCTCAGGGGATGAGCAGTTCTTC. Protein sequence: CASSLVSGDEQFF.

The sample holds many counts of this clonotype. The rearrangement uses TRBV15 and TRBJ2-5; the match to TRBD1 covers 11 bases. This CDR3 comprises 15 residues. Germline V gives CDR1 LNHNV, CDR2 YYDKDF (reference sequence). The J segment lost 4 bases and the V segment lost 4 bases, leaving 5 bases of the junction unmatched. Here the CDR3 DNA reads TGTGCCACCAGCAAGAGGACAGGGGGCGCAGAGACCCAGTACTTC. Amino acid sequence: CATSKRTGGAETQYF.

The rearrangement uses TRBV5-5 and TRBJ2-6, with 9 bases that match TRBD1. Trimming at V came to 4 bases and at J to 0 bases, leaving 8 bases not matched to a gene. The CDR3 is 18 amino acids. Germline V gene sequence: CDR1 SGHKS, CDR2 YYEKEE (reference sequence). In DNA, the CDR3 is TGTGCCAGCAGCCCGGGACAGGGCGCCCTCTCTGGGGCCAACGTCCTGACTTTC. Protein product: CASSPGQGALSGANVLTF.

The chain employs TRBV12-3 or TRBV12-4 and TRBJ2-3, with a tentative D call TRBD2 (5 bases). CDR3 length equals 19 residues. The V and J ends lost 8 bases and 0 bases respectively, with 27 bases between them. The DNA of the CDR3 is TGTGCCAGCGGTCTCACTAGAATTCGTGTCTGGGGTAGCACAGATACGCAGTATTTT. Residues: CASGLTRIRVWGSTDTQYF.

This chain uses TRBV24-1 with TRBJ2-5; D gene unclear. Per germline, CDR1 KGHDR and CDR2 SFDVKD. The CDR3 loop spans 11 amino acids. V lost 10 bases and J 6 bases, leaving 11 bases between the germline ends. This CDR3 reads CATQESKTQYF. The CDR3, as DNA: TGTGCCACGCAGGAGAGTAAGACCCAGTACTTC.

This clonotype appeared many times. The chain links TRBV12-3 or TRBV12-4 to TRBJ2-5; D may be TRBD1 (5 bases). V shed 6 bases and J shed 5 bases, with 25 bases lying between them. This CDR3 is 17 amino acids long. The CDR3 DNA is TGTGCCAGCAGCTCACCTGGGGTGGGGCCTTTGGGGGAGACCCAGTACTTC. It encodes CASSSPGVGPLGETQYF.

CDR3 sequence: CSATDRRNQYF. In DNA form, the CDR3 reads TGCAGCGCCACCGACAGACGTAACCAGTACTTC. This sequence joins TRBV29-1 and TRBJ2-5; weak D call: TRBD1 (5 bases). The germline V gene has CDR1 SQVTM and CDR2 ANQGSEA. V was cut by 7 bases and J by 10 bases, with 16 bases left in between. The CDR3 is 11 amino acids.

The chain couples TRBV6-2 or TRBV6-3 to TRBJ2-2; no definite D call. V lost 7 bases, J lost 1 base, and 13 bases lay in between. This CDR3 comprises 15 residues. Germline CDR1 and CDR2: MNHEY and SVGEGT. The CDR3 DNA follows: TGTGCCAGCATTCTTAACCTTCTGAACACCGGGGAGCTGTTTTTT. Its protein product is CASILNLLNTGELFF.

This clonotype was seen only a few times. This chain uses TRBV7-2 with TRBJ1-5, with TRBD1 as a possible D gene (5 bases). Germline values: CDR1 SGHTA, CDR2 FQGNSA. This CDR3 is built from 13 residues. V shed 3 bases and J shed 5 bases, with 8 bases lying between them. The CDR3 region has the DNA TGTGCCAGCAGCTTTTTGGGGGATCAGCCCCAGCATTTT. Its protein is CASSFLGDQPQHF.

The chain employs TRBV5-1 and TRBJ2-7; D not resolved. This CDR3 comprises 14 residues. In germline, CDR1 is SGHRS, CDR2 YFSETQ. V was trimmed by 0 bases and J by 2 bases, leaving 9 bases between them. The chain's CDR3 is CASSLGFPTYEQYV. The CDR3 DNA reads TGCGCCAGCAGCTTGGGCTTTCCGACCTACGAGCAGTACGTC.

This clonotype came up a few times. The chain has TRBV5-1 and TRBJ1-5; D not resolved. CDR3 length: 17 residues. V lost 0 bases and J lost 3, with 16 bases in between. Germline loops: CDR1 SGHRS, CDR2 YFSETQ. The chain's CDR3 is CASSLDFPDTHNQPQHF. The CDR3 coding sequence is TGCGCCAGCAGCTTGGATTTCCCCGATACACACAATCAGCCCCAGCATTTT.

This clonotype was detected a few times. The DNA of the CDR3 is TGCAGTGCTCCGACAGGGTATAACTCCTACGAGCAGTACGTC. Encoded protein: CSAPTGYNSYEQYV. The chain combines TRBV20-1 with TRBJ2-7; 7 nucleotides agree with TRBD1. V gave up 5 bases and J gave up 0 bases; unmatched junction bases: 7. The germline gives CDR1 DFQATT, CDR2 SNEGSKA (reference sequence). The length of the CDR3 is 14 residues.